The 13 T cell receptor beta chains presented below share a single source sample, sequenced in a study of blood T cell repertoires in COVID-19. Here immunoSEQ multiplex PCR was the method, and the copy in TCRdb shows in-frame clones only, minus some. The sample shows roughly 140,000 clones, around 77% of them seen only once. Sequencing input: peripheral blood. The receptors come from a man over 45 with active or convalescent COVID-19.

V gene TRBV12-5 combines with J gene TRBJ2-3, with D uncertain. The CDR3 length is 16 residues. Trimming cost V 1 base and J 3 bases, with 14 bases left between them. Germline V gene data show CDR1 as LGHNT and CDR2 as FRNRAP. DNA for the CDR3: TGTGCTAGTGGTTTGGGGGCAGCTCATTCAACAGATACGCAGTATTTT. Translation: CASGLGAAHSTDTQYF. The complete variable domain, with remaining parts taken from reference TRBV12-5 and TRBJ2-3, reads DARVTQTPRHKVTEMGQEVTMRCQPILGHNTVFWYRQTMMQGLELLAYFRNRAPLDDSGMPKDRFSAEMPDATLATLKIQPSEPRDSAVYFCASGLGAAHSTDTQYFGPGTRLTVL.

This clone has just a few counts. The rearrangement links TRBV27 to TRBJ1-5; 7 bases align to TRBD1. Per germline, CDR1 MNHEY and CDR2 SMNVEV (reference sequence). Trimming cost V 5 bases and J 1 base; bases outside gene matches: 5. The CDR3 extends over 15 amino acids. The CDR3 spells CASSPLGQSNQPQHF. For the CDR3, the DNA is TGTGCCAGCAGTCCCTTGGGACAGAGCAATCAGCCCCAGCATTTT.

The chain has TRBV30 and TRBJ2-5; the D is unclear. The V end lost 4 bases, the J end lost 5 bases, and 8 bases lay between the germline ends. This CDR3 comprises 11 residues. Per germline, CDR1 GTSNPN and CDR2 SVGIG (reference sequence). This CDR3 is CAWNSYETQYF. The CDR3 DNA sequence: TGTGCCTGGAACTCGTACGAGACCCAGTACTTC.

V usage is TRBV29-1 and J usage is TRBJ2-7; maybe TRBD1 (5 bases). The CDR3 is 13 residues long. V dropped 3 bases and J dropped 5 bases, with 14 bases sitting between them. CDR1 is SQVTM and CDR2 is ANQGSEA in the germline V gene. CDR3 loop: CSVEWGALNEQYF. CDR3 DNA sequence: TGCAGCGTTGAGTGGGGCGCCTTAAACGAGCAGTACTTC.

This chain links TRBV24-1 with TRBJ2-3; 7 nucleotides match TRBD1. The trim removed 5 bases at V and 4 bases at J, leaving 11 bases unmatched. This CDR3 is 16 amino acids long. Germline V gene lookup returns CDR1 KGHDR and CDR2 SFDVKD. Written as DNA, the CDR3 is TGTGCCACCAGTGCCCCTGAGGGGGCCATGGCAGATACGCAGTATTTT. It encodes CATSAPEGAMADTQYF.

The chain employs TRBV25-1 and TRBJ2-5, with D tentatively TRBD2 (5 bases). The CDR3 is 14 residues long. Germline-derived CDR1 and CDR2 are MGHDK and SYGVNS. V lost 3 bases and J lost 3, with 11 bases in between. As DNA, the CDR3 is TGTGCCAGCAGTGACCCTGGACTGGAAGAGACCCAGTACTTC. It yields the protein CASSDPGLEETQYF.

The V gene is TRBV10-3, the J gene TRBJ1-4; D gene ambiguous. Germline loops: CDR1 ENHRY, CDR2 SYGVKD. The CDR3 loop spans 13 amino acids. V was cut by 4 bases and J by 0 bases, with 3 bases left in between. CDR3 protein: CAISGATNEKLFF. For the CDR3, the DNA is TGTGCCATCAGTGGAGCAACTAATGAAAAACTGTTTTTT.

The CDR3 region has the DNA TGCGCCAGCAGTCGTCGGGACAGGGGGGAAGGATCACCCCTCCACTTT. Amino acids: CASSRRDRGEGSPLHF. The rearrangement uses TRBV5-1 and TRBJ1-6; 11 bases line up with TRBD1. Trimming took 5 bases from V and 10 from J; bases not matched to a gene: 11. From germline, CDR1 is SGHRS and CDR2 YFSETQ. The CDR3 has 16 amino acids.

This clone was seen a handful of times. The chain links TRBV28 to TRBJ1-5, with no clear D. Germline values: CDR1 MDHEN, CDR2 SYDVKM. V lost 2 bases, J lost 1 base, and 15 bases lay in between. This CDR3 contains 17 residues. The CDR3 region has the DNA TGTGCCAGCAGTTTAATGGACTGGGGTCGCAGCAATCAGCCCCAGCATTTT. Translation: CASSLMDWGRSNQPQHF.

V and J are TRBV10-1 and TRBJ1-2; D is ambiguous. Trimming cost V 7 bases and J 7 bases, with 7 bases left between them. CDR1 WNHNN and CDR2 SYGVQD come from the germline V gene (reference sequence). This CDR3 has 10 residues. DNA of the CDR3: TGCGCCAGCATGTCCCGTGGCTACACCTTC. Translating it yields CASMSRGYTF.

This sequence joins TRBV14 and TRBJ2-1; 9 bases fit TRBD2. The CDR3 spans 17 residues. Per germline, CDR1 SGHDN and CDR2 FVKESK. J gave up 10 bases and V 6 bases, and 19 bases lay outside the gene matches. The CDR3 here is CASSPGVATSGLEEQFF. CDR3 sequence (DNA): TGTGCCAGCAGTCCAGGTGTGGCGACTAGCGGACTTGAGGAGCAGTTCTTC.

The gene calls are TRBV11-3 and TRBJ1-6; no reliable D call. V dropped 1 base and J dropped 7 bases, with 5 bases sitting between them. This CDR3 comprises 13 residues. Germline assignment: CDR1 SGHNT and CDR2 YENEEA. CDR3 nucleotide sequence: TGTGCCAGCAGCTTAGCGGGAAATTCACCCCTCCACTTT. Protein product: CASSLAGNSPLHF.

This CDR3 is CASSLALAGVGDTQYF. CDR3 in DNA: TGTGCCAGCAGCTTAGCCCTAGCGGGAGTAGGAGATACGCAGTATTTT. The chain joins TRBV7-9 to TRBJ2-3; 10 bases are a match to TRBD2. The V segment lost 0 bases and the J segment 5 bases; nucleotides outside the gene matches: 5. Germline lookup yields CDR1 SEHNR and CDR2 FQNEAQ (reference sequence). This CDR3 is 16 amino acids long.